Listed below are T cell receptor beta chains from one sample, sequenced in a study of glioma-infiltrating T cells. Via MiXCR, TCRdb re-called the multiplex PCR reads, giving one row per CDR3 protein. The sample lists under 200,000 distinct CDR3 sequences, 43% occurring once. Sequenced material: glioma tissue, nonneoplastic brain tissue, or PBMCs (not recorded which). These TCRs come from a human donor with low-grade glioma or glioblastoma, undergoing nonglioma brain surgery, or in good health (not recorded which). Each CDR3 is given with its conserved first and last residue. D genes are given only for firm matches. Size is stated for part of the rows, as once, few or many counts, or as a class when the clone is expanded.

j_call	clone_size	v_call	d_call	cdr3_nt	cdr3_aa
TRBJ2-4	-	TRBV4-1	-	TGCGCCAGCAGCCAAGAAGAAAGCTGGATCATTCAGTACTTC	CASSQEESWIIQYF
TRBJ2-1	-	TRBV7-2	-	TGTGCCAGCAGCCGACTAGGACAGACAGAGACCCAGTTCTTC	CASSRLGQTETQFF
TRBJ2-1	-	TRBV6-1	-	TGTGCCAGCAGTGATCCGCTACGAAGGAATGAGAAGTTCTTC	CASSDPLRRNEKFF
TRBJ2-3	-	TRBV7-2	-	TGTGCCAGCAGCTTAGATTCCGGCAGGGGAGATACGCAGTATTTT	CASSLDSGRGDTQYF
TRBJ2-1	many	TRBV25-1	-	TGTGCCAGCAGTGAAAGTCGGTCGCACAATGAGCAGTTCTTC	CASSESRSHNEQFF
TRBJ1-5	many	TRBV20-1	TRBD1	TGCAGTGCTAGAGCCCCGGGACAGGGATATCAGCCCCAGCATTTT	CSARAPGQGYQPQHF
TRBJ1-5	-	TRBV19	TRBD1	TGTGCCAGTAGTATCAGGGGGTTTCATCACCCCCAGCATTTT	CASSIRGFHHPQHF
TRBJ2-5	-	TRBV20-1	TRBD2	TGCAGTGCTCCAGCAGGGACCGGGAGGCAAGAGACCGAGTACTTC	CSAPAGTGRQETEYF
TRBJ2-7	many	TRBV27	TRBD2	TGTGCCAGCAGTTTATTCCCTAGCGGATACTACGAGCAGTACTTC	CASSLFPSGYYEQYF
TRBJ1-2	few	TRBV4-1	-	TGCGCCAGCAGCCAAGATTCAGGGAGTTCTGACTATGGCTACACCTTC	CASSQDSGSSDYGYTF
TRBJ1-1	-	TRBV6-2/TRBV6-3	-	TGTGCCAACAGTTACTCGTTTAACACTGAAGCTTCCTTT	CANSYSFNTEASF
TRBJ2-3	few	TRBV7-2	-	TGTGCCAGCAGCTTAGGACAGGCGGGCTCTAGCACAGATACGCAGTATTTT	CASSLGQAGSSTDTQYF
TRBJ2-3	-	TRBV6-2/TRBV6-3	-	TGTGCCAGCAGCCCCACAGTAACCACAGATACGCAGTATTTT	CASSPTVTTDTQYF
TRBJ2-1	many	TRBV20-1	TRBD2	TGCAGTGCTAGTTCAGCGGGGGGGTACAATGAGCAGTTCTTC	CSASSAGGYNEQFF
TRBJ2-1	many	TRBV27	TRBD1	TGTGCCAGCCTGCATTGGTCCGGGACAGGGGCTTTGGATGAGCAGTTCTTC	CASLHWSGTGALDEQFF
TRBJ2-7	many	TRBV15	-	TGTGCCACCAGCAGAGAATCAGGGGTCTCGGTCGAGCAGTACTTC	CATSRESGVSVEQYF
TRBJ2-7	-	TRBV12-3/TRBV12-4	TRBD2	TGTGCCACCGGGACTACGGCCTACGAGCAGTGCTTC	CATGTTAYEQCF
TRBJ2-5	-	TRBV5-6	TRBD2	TGTGCCAGCAGCCCTTCGGGAGCGGGAGTGGTGGAGACCCAGTACTTC	CASSPSGAGVVETQYF
TRBJ1-2	few	TRBV2	-	TGTGCCAGCAGTCTCGATCAGGGGACCTATGGCTACACCTTC	CASSLDQGTYGYTF
TRBJ2-7	-	TRBV5-1	TRBD1	TGCGCCAGCAGCATCTCGGACAGGGGCTACGAGCAGCACTTC	CASSISDRGYEQHF
TRBJ2-3	-	TRBV5-5	-	TGTGTCAGCAGCTCTCGTTGGACCCAGGGTACGCAGTATTTT	CVSSSRWTQGTQYF
TRBJ1-5	many	TRBV3-1	-	TGTGCCAGCAGCCAAACAGGGTTTAGCAATCAGCCCCAGCATTTT	CASSQTGFSNQPQHF
TRBJ1-1	many	TRBV19	-	TGTGCCAGCTTGACAGGGAACACTGAAGCTTTCTTT	CASLTGNTEAFF
TRBJ2-7	few	TRBV5-4	TRBD2	TGTGCCAGCAGTTCCGGGACTAGCGTACCCTACGAGCAGTACTTC	CASSSGTSVPYEQYF
TRBJ2-1	-	TRBV11-1	TRBD2	TGTGCCAGCAGCTTAGCCCCCCTTAGCGGGCCCTACAATGAGCAGTTCTTC	CASSLAPLSGPYNEQFF
TRBJ2-6	many	TRBV6-6	-	TGTGCCAGCAGTTACGGCCAGACTGGGGCCAACGTCCTGACTTTC	CASSYGQTGANVLTF
TRBJ2-7	many	TRBV7-2	-	TGTGCCAGCAGCCGTAGGGGGGGAGGACAAGCCTACGAGCAGTACTTC	CASSRRGGGQAYEQYF
TRBJ2-7	few	TRBV5-4	TRBD2	TGTGCCAGCAGCGTGGGGGGGGGCGAGCAGTACTTC	CASSVGGGEQYF
TRBJ2-7	many	TRBV7-2	-	TGTGCCAGCAGCTTTGTTGGCTATAAGCAGTACTTC	CASSFVGYKQYF
TRBJ2-1	-	TRBV28	TRBD2	TGTGCCAGCAGTCCGGGGAGGGCCTCCTACAATGAGCAGTTCTTC	CASSPGRASYNEQFF